This TCR beta chain was retrieved from a study of CXCR3-negative and CXCR3-positive naive CD8 T cells. The CDR3 is 14 residues long. Germline V gives CDR1 SGHRS, CDR2 YFSETQ. Concerning this clonotype itself: Antigen unknown.

Study-level findings and limits: More hydrophobic TRB CDR3s were found in CXCR3-positive naive cells than in CXCR3-negative naive cells.

UMI-labeled 5' RACE yielded the TRB cDNA libraries. After re-calling the 5' RACE reads, TCRdb lists one entry per CDR3 protein, DNA absent. The sample's table shows about 60,000 distinct CDR3 sequences. The chain couples TRBV5-1 to TRBJ2-3; absent DNA, TCRdb's TRBD2 call cannot be checked. The sequenced sample was naive CXCR3+ CD8+ T cells from blood. Subset specified: CD45RO-CCR7+CD27+CD95- naive CD8+ T cells expressing CXCR3 (TNR3+). The clonotype comes from a human donor in good health. Some clones in this sample may be carry-over from other donors' samples. The chain's CDR3 is CASSSGLAGDTQYF.